Presented here are 15 T cell receptor beta chains from one specimen sequenced in a study of identical twins. TCRdb reprocessed the 5' RACE reads with MiXCR, giving one entry per CDR3 protein. In the table there are 460,000 or so distinct CDR3 sequences, about 14% of which are singletons. These data were also filed under a second study, of yellow fever vaccine responses in identical twins.

Material: CD4+ T cells sorted from blood. Receptors originate from a woman aged 18-29 years in good health.

The genes are TRBV2 and TRBJ2-1; the match to TRBD2 covers 10 bases. CDR1 is SNHLY and CDR2 is FYNNEI in the germline V gene. The junction had 10 bases not matched to a gene; V was cut back by 9 bases and J by 8 bases. The CDR3 runs to 14 residues. The CDR3 nucleotides read TGTGCCAGACGGACTAAAGCGGGGGGGGATGAGCAGTTCTTC. It yields the protein CARRTKAGGDEQFF.

The chain joins TRBV11-1 to TRBJ2-1; 7 bases align to TRBD2. V trimming: 6 bases; J trimming: 3 bases; junction bases outside the gene matches: 8. The germline V gene has CDR1 SGHAT and CDR2 FQDESV (reference sequence). The CDR3 has 15 residues. CDR3 in DNA: TGTGCCAGCAGGGGGGGACTATCCATCTACAATGAGCAGTTCTTC. As protein: CASRGGLSIYNEQFF.

The V call is TRBV6-1, the J call TRBJ2-5; 8 bases fit TRBD1. Germline V CDR1 and CDR2: MNHNS, SASEGT. The J segment lost 1 base and the V segment lost 10 bases, leaving 11 bases of the junction unmatched. This CDR3 has 15 amino acids. DNA of the CDR3: TGTGCCACCAAACCCAGGGGGCCCCTCCAAGAGACCCAGTACTTC. Translated: CATKPRGPLQETQYF.

This rearrangement joins TRBV6-2 or TRBV6-3 to TRBJ2-7; 7 nucleotides line up with TRBD1. Germline V CDR1 and CDR2: MNHEY, SVGEGT. CDR3 length equals 12 residues. Losses at the gene ends were 4 bases for V and 8 bases for J; bases not matched to a gene: 5. The DNA for the CDR3 is TGTGCCAGCAGTTCCTTGGACAGGAAGCAGTACTTC. Encoded protein: CASSSLDRKQYF.

The V call is TRBV7-9, the J call TRBJ2-7; either TRBD1 or TRBD2 may fit D (5 bases each). Trimming pared 5 bases from V and 5 bases from J, leaving 16 bases between. The CDR3 loop spans 14 amino acids. Germline V lookup: CDR1 SEHNR, CDR2 FQNEAQ (reference sequence). The CDR3 loop reads CASSPARGVDEQYF. The CDR3 coding sequence is TGTGCCAGCAGCCCTGCACGAGGGGTCGACGAGCAGTACTTC.

The chain has TRBV7-2 and TRBJ2-7; either TRBD1 or TRBD2 may supply D (5 bases each). Trimming stripped 2 bases from V and 3 bases from J, with 20 bases between. The CDR3 is 17 amino acids. CDR1 is SGHTA and CDR2 is FQGNSA in the germline V gene. In DNA, the CDR3 is TGTGCCAGCAGCTTATCGGGCCTAGGGGAGAAACTCTACGAGCAGTACTTC. Residues: CASSLSGLGEKLYEQYF.

The gene calls are TRBV7-9 and TRBJ2-1, with D perhaps TRBD2 (5 bases). Germline V gene sequence: CDR1 SEHNR, CDR2 FQNEAQ (reference sequence). CDR3 length: 14 residues. With 5 bases removed from V and 7 bases from J, the gap between germline ends came to 15 bases. CDR3 protein: CASSRSGLANEQFF. CDR3 sequence (DNA): TGTGCCAGCAGCCGGAGTGGGCTAGCAAATGAGCAGTTCTTC.

In this sample, this clonotype turned up many times. The J gene is TRBJ2-5, the V gene TRBV10-2; 7 positions agree with TRBD2. This CDR3 spans 13 amino acids. Trimming took 2 bases from V and 5 from J; bases not matched to a gene: 2. CDR1 and CDR2 (germline): WSHSY, SAAADI. The CDR3 region has the DNA TGCGCCAGCAGTGAGACTAGCGAGGAGACCCAGTACTTC. This gives the protein CASSETSEETQYF.

V gene TRBV5-1 combines with J gene TRBJ2-1; D possibly corresponds to TRBD2 (5 bases). CDR3 length equals 14 residues. CDR1 is SGHRS and CDR2 is YFSETQ in the germline V gene. Trimming left V 4 bases short and J 2 bases short, with 10 bases between. The CDR3 spells CASSPEVAYNEQFF. DNA for the CDR3: TGCGCCAGCAGCCCGGAGGTAGCCTACAATGAGCAGTTCTTC.

This clonotype was found a few times. The chain links TRBV6-4 to TRBJ2-3; weak D call: TRBD2 (7 bases). The germline gives CDR1 MRHNA, CDR2 SNTAGT. Trimming removed 3 bases at V and 1 base at J, with 14 bases between. The CDR3 totals 16 residues. The CDR3 spells CASSDFVGGRTDTQYF. In DNA form, the CDR3 reads TGTGCCAGCAGTGATTTCGTGGGGGGGCGCACAGATACGCAGTATTTT.

This clonotype was picked up a small number of times. CDR3 in DNA: TGTGCCAGGGAAATGTATGGACTCACAGACGAGCAGTACTTC. It yields the protein CAREMYGLTDEQYF. This chain connects TRBV7-9 to TRBJ2-7, with D perhaps TRBD2 (5 bases). Trimming stripped 9 bases from V and 5 bases from J, with 20 bases between. Germline V gene data show CDR1 as SEHNR and CDR2 as FQNEAQ (reference sequence). This CDR3 spans 14 amino acids.

This clonotype occurred many times. The V gene is TRBV5-1, the J gene TRBJ1-2; D not certain. This CDR3 is built from 13 residues. The V end lost 0 bases, the J end lost 2 bases, and 5 bases lay between the germline ends. Per germline, CDR1 SGHRS and CDR2 YFSETQ. The CDR3 DNA reads TGCGCCAGCAGCTTGGAACAGAACTATGGCTACACCTTC. Its protein product is CASSLEQNYGYTF.

This clonotype was detected a few times. The chain has TRBV7-2 and TRBJ1-6; 7 bases align to TRBD1. V was pared by 4 bases and J by 10 bases, with 10 bases of the junction left unmatched. The CDR3 spans 15 residues. CDR1 is SGHTA, CDR2 FQGNSA, per germline. In DNA, the CDR3 is TGTGCCAGCAGCTCCTGGGGGGACAGCTGGTCACCCCTCCACTTT. Protein sequence: CASSSWGDSWSPLHF.

The chain carries TRBV6-5 and TRBJ2-5, with 7 bases lining up with TRBD1. Trimming removed 2 bases from V and 2 bases from J; junction bases left unmatched: 14. The CDR3 sequence is 18 residues long. Germline assignment: CDR1 MNHEY and CDR2 SVGAGI. CDR3 protein: CASSYTVARQGDQETQYF. The CDR3 bases are TGTGCCAGCAGTTACACAGTGGCAAGACAGGGAGATCAAGAGACCCAGTACTTC.

This clonotype was found once. The V call is TRBV7-2, the J call TRBJ2-5; 7 bases fit TRBD2. From germline, CDR1 is SGHTA and CDR2 FQGNSA. The trim removed 5 bases at V and 1 base at J, leaving 10 bases unmatched. This CDR3 has 16 amino acids. CDR3 amino acids: CASSPGVGGSQETQYF. CDR3 nucleotides: TGTGCCAGCAGCCCGGGGGTTGGCGGGAGCCAAGAGACCCAGTACTTC. The full variable domain, its missing parts supplied by reference TRBV7-2 and TRBJ2-5, is GAGVSQSPSNKVTEKGKDVELRCDPISGHTALYWYRQSLGQGLEFLIYFQGNSAPDKSGLPSDRFSAERTGGSVSTLTIQRTQQEDSAVYLCASSPGVGGSQETQYFGPGTRLLVL.